Shown below are 25 T cell receptor beta chains from a single sample sequenced in a study of blood T cell repertoires in COVID-19. Clones were read by immunoSEQ multiplex PCR, and TCRdb kept only the in-frame ones, dropping some. This table has fewer than 120,000 clones, about three quarters appearing once. Sample: peripheral blood. All receptors come from a woman at least 80 years old with active or convalescent COVID-19.

The CDR3 DNA follows: TGTGCCAGCAGCTACGGGGTGGGGGCTTACGAGCAGTACTTC. Translation: CASSYGVGAYEQYF. The chain carries TRBV7-2 and TRBJ2-7, with D possibly TRBD1 on 6 matching bases. V shed 4 bases and J shed 4 bases, with 14 bases lying between them. The CDR3 loop spans 14 amino acids. Germline-derived CDR1 and CDR2 are SGHTA and FQGNSA. The variable domain in full, with the rest retrieved from reference TRBV7-2 and TRBJ2-7, is GAGVSQSPSNKVTEKGKDVELRCDPISGHTALYWYRQSLGQGLEFLIYFQGNSAPDKSGLPSDRFSAERTGGSVSTLTIQRTQQEDSAVYLCASSYGVGAYEQYFGPGTRLTVT.

The gene calls are TRBV7-2 and TRBJ2-2; 15 positions agree with TRBD2. Germline CDR1 and CDR2: SGHTA and FQGNSA. V gave up 5 bases and J gave up 7 bases; unmatched junction bases: 2. There are 15 residues in the CDR3. The CDR3 region has the DNA TGTGCCAGCAGCGTGGGACTAGCGGGAGGCGGGGAGCTGTTTTTT. Its translation: CASSVGLAGGGELFF.

V is TRBV7-2 and J is TRBJ2-1, with 12 bases fitting TRBD2. The V gene end was trimmed by 3 bases and the J gene end by 5 bases; junction bases not matched to a gene: 5. Looked up from germline, CDR1 is SGHTA and CDR2 is FQGNSA. This CDR3 spans 16 amino acids. As DNA, the CDR3 is TGTGCCAGCAGCTTCACACTAGCGGGAGGCCACAATGAGCAGTTCTTC. Residues: CASSFTLAGGHNEQFF.

As regards this clone: Other DNA sequences from this sample encode an identical CDR3 as well. V usage is TRBV5-1 and J usage is TRBJ1-1, with D hard to call. CDR1 is SGHRS and CDR2 is YFSETQ in the germline V gene. Between the trimmed V and J ends, which lost 2 bases and 1 base, there was a span of 9 bases. This CDR3 region has 14 residues. This CDR3 is CASSLGGGNTEAFF. In nucleotides, the CDR3 is TGCGCCAGCAGCTTAGGAGGCGGGAACACTGAAGCTTTCTTT.

The rearrangement links TRBV18 to TRBJ1-3; no clear D gene. Deletions cut 6 bases from V and 0 bases from J, with 9 bases between. Germline CDR1 and CDR2: KGHSH and LQKENI. The CDR3 covers 14 residues. Here the CDR3 DNA reads TGTGCCAGCTCCAAATCAAACTCTGGAAACACCATATATTTT. Encoded protein: CASSKSNSGNTIYF.

The table lists this clone with a count of one. The rearrangement links TRBV3-1 (or the pseudogene TRBV3-2) to TRBJ2-7; TRBD2 matches 8 bases. The CDR3 extends over 15 amino acids. Germline-derived CDR1 and CDR2 are LGHDT and YNNKEL (reference sequence). V lost 3 bases and J lost 3; bases outside the gene matches: 7. The CDR3: CASSHESGRDYEQYF. Here the CDR3 DNA reads TGTGCCAGCAGCCACGAAAGCGGGAGAGACTACGAGCAGTACTTC.

This clone was picked up a small number of times. The J gene is TRBJ2-3, the V gene TRBV5-4; TRBD1 matches 10 bases. This CDR3 is built from 19 residues. The ends lost 4 bases at V and 5 bases at J; junction bases unmatched: 19. Germline lookup yields CDR1 SGHNT and CDR2 YYREEE (reference sequence). This CDR3 is CASSQTGQGLRSSVDTQYF. The CDR3 bases are TGTGCCAGCAGCCAAACGGGACAGGGGTTGAGGTCGTCGGTAGATACGCAGTATTTT.

The chain employs TRBV5-4 and TRBJ2-3; 7 nucleotides agree with TRBD2. CDR1 is SGHNT, CDR2 YYREEE, per germline (reference sequence). The CDR3 is 15 residues long. With 2 bases clipped from V and 4 bases from J, the junction kept 7 bases outside the gene matches. Here the CDR3 reads CASSLAGTHPDTQYF. The CDR3 region has the DNA TGTGCCAGCAGCTTAGCGGGAACCCATCCAGATACGCAGTATTTT. The full variable domain, its missing parts supplied by reference TRBV5-4 and TRBJ2-3, is ETGVTQSPTHLIKTRGQQVTLRCSSQSGHNTVSWYQQALGQGPQFIFQYYREEENGRGNFPPRFSGLQFPNYSSELNVNALELDDSALYLCASSLAGTHPDTQYFGPGTRLTVL.

Here the CDR3 DNA reads TGTGCCAGCAGCCAAGGTCCGCTGGGGCCAAGCTACACTGAAGCTTTCTTT. It specifies CASSQGPLGPSYTEAFF. This chain connects TRBV4-2 to TRBJ1-1, with D perhaps TRBD1 (5 bases). CDR3 length: 17 residues. V gave up 1 base and J gave up 3 bases, with 18 bases separating them. In germline, CDR1 is LGHNA, CDR2 YNFKEQ.

This clone has just a few counts. The V call is TRBV18, the J call TRBJ1-1; TRBD1 might be the D (5 bases). This CDR3 has 16 amino acids. Between the trimmed V and J ends, which lost 6 bases and 2 bases, there was a span of 19 bases. Germline V gives CDR1 KGHSH, CDR2 LQKENI. The DNA of the CDR3 is TGTGCCAGCTCGCCGACGACAGCCTCTCTTAACACTGAAGCTTTCTTT. Its translation is CASSPTTASLNTEAFF.

CDR3 amino acids: CASSSFYEQYF. CDR3 coding DNA: TGTGCCAGCAGCTCGTTCTACGAGCAGTACTTC. The chain carries TRBV7-9 and TRBJ2-7; D is undetermined. The V end was cut by 4 bases, the J end by 3 bases, with 4 bases between. The length of the CDR3 is 11 residues. CDR1 and CDR2 (germline): SEHNR, FQNEAQ (reference sequence).

The J gene is TRBJ1-5, the V gene TRBV11-2; D gene uncertain. Looked up from germline, CDR1 is SGHAT and CDR2 is FQNNGV. The CDR3 runs to 14 residues. V lost 5 bases and J 6 bases, leaving 14 bases between the germline ends. CDR3 sequence: CASSDQVVGQPQHF. The CDR3, as DNA: TGTGCCAGCAGCGACCAGGTTGTGGGTCAGCCCCAGCATTTT.

This rearrangement joins TRBV6-6 to TRBJ1-2; 8 bases align to TRBD1. Germline CDR1 and CDR2: MNHNY and SVGAGI (reference sequence). With 5 bases clipped from V and 4 bases from J, the junction kept 18 bases outside the gene matches. The CDR3 length is 18 residues. DNA of the CDR3: TGTGCCAGCAGTCACCGTCCTCCGACAGGGGCCATACTCTATGGCTACACCTTC. This translates into CASSHRPPTGAILYGYTF.

The chain recombines TRBV3-1 (or the pseudogene TRBV3-2) with TRBJ1-2; 8 bases are a match to TRBD1. The CDR3 covers 14 residues. Germline V CDR1 and CDR2: LGHDT, YNNKEL (reference sequence). V lost 2 bases, J lost 4 bases, and 3 bases stayed unmatched. The CDR3 reads CASSQYRGSYGYTF. The CDR3 coding sequence is TGTGCCAGCAGCCAATACAGGGGGTCCTATGGCTACACCTTC.

The rearrangement links TRBV9 to TRBJ1-2; D is undetermined. Trimming took off 0 bases at V and 2 bases at J, with 5 bases between the two ends. CDR1 is SGDLS, CDR2 YYNGEE, per germline. The CDR3 is made up of 13 amino acids. Here the CDR3 DNA reads TGTGCCAGCAGCGTAGATGAGAACTATGGCTACACCTTC. The encoded protein is CASSVDENYGYTF.

This chain links TRBV27 with TRBJ2-1, with D possibly being TRBD2 (5 bases). Germline CDR1 reads MNHEY; CDR2 reads SMNVEV (reference sequence). This CDR3 is built from 13 residues. Trimming removed 6 bases at V and 8 bases at J, with 14 bases between. The CDR3 DNA reads TGTGCCAGCAGCGCAAACCGGGGTTATGAGCAGTTCTTC. Amino acid sequence: CASSANRGYEQFF.

The rearrangement uses TRBV7-8 and TRBJ2-7; 8 bases are shared with TRBD1. The CDR3 runs 14 residues. Germline trimming cut 5 bases from V and 3 bases from J; bases unmatched to any gene: 6. Germline assignment: CDR1 SGHVS and CDR2 FQNEAQ. CDR3 sequence (DNA): TGTGCCAGCAGCCCCCGGACAGGGATCTACGAGCAGTACTTC. Its translation is CASSPRTGIYEQYF.

This clone was counted a few times. The chain is built from TRBV4-2 and TRBJ2-3; TRBD2 matches at 11 bases. The CDR3 runs 16 residues. CDR1 and CDR2 (germline): LGHNA, YNFKEQ. V lost 3 bases and J lost 3; bases outside the gene matches: 5. The CDR3, as DNA: TGTGCCAGCAGCCACGAACTAGCGGGAGATACAGATACGCAGTATTTT. Residues: CASSHELAGDTDTQYF.

The chain recombines TRBV6-5 with TRBJ1-4; the D gene is possibly TRBD1 (6 bases). V shed 6 bases and J shed 3 bases, with 11 bases lying between them. Per the germline V gene, CDR1 is MNHEY and CDR2 is SVGAGI. CDR3 length equals 14 residues. The CDR3 DNA reads as TGTGCCAGCAGGCAGGGACACGCTAATGAAAAACTGTTTTTT. This codes for CASRQGHANEKLFF.

The rearrangement links TRBV6-5 to TRBJ2-7; 7 nucleotides line up with TRBD1. The CDR3 runs to 14 residues. Germline-derived CDR1 and CDR2 are MNHEY and SVGAGI. The ends lost 6 bases at V and 2 bases at J; junction bases unmatched: 7. The CDR3 DNA is TGTGCCAGCAGCCGACAGGGACCAACCTACGAGCAGTACTTC. Translated: CASSRQGPTYEQYF.

This chain connects TRBV12-5 to TRBJ1-3; TRBD1 matches at 7 bases. This CDR3 is built from 16 residues. Germline V gene data show CDR1 as LGHNT and CDR2 as FRNRAP. J lost 1 base, V lost 6 bases, and 9 bases had no gene match. The CDR3 reads CASGRNRGLSGNTIYF. The CDR3 DNA is TGTGCTAGTGGCCGCAACAGGGGCTTATCTGGAAACACCATATATTTT.

This clone was seen ten or more times. The CDR3 loop reads CASSTGQGDYEQYF. CDR3 bases: TGTGCCAGCAGCACAGGACAGGGTGACTACGAGCAGTACTTC. The V and J genes are TRBV27 and TRBJ2-7, with 8 bases aligning to TRBD1. The CDR3 is 14 residues long. Trimming took 6 bases from V and 3 from J; bases not matched to a gene: 7. The germline V gene has CDR1 MNHEY and CDR2 SMNVEV (reference sequence).

In its sample, this clone was seen once. The V gene is TRBV7-2, the J gene TRBJ2-5; 8 bases are a match to TRBD2. Trimming removed 0 bases from V and 4 bases from J; junction bases left unmatched: 4. The CDR3 runs 15 residues. Germline CDR1 is SGHTA and CDR2 is FQGNSA. The CDR3 DNA reads TGTGCCAGCAGCTTAGCTACGACTAGCGCAGAGACCCAGTACTTC. Its protein is CASSLATTSAETQYF.

The CDR3 reads CASTVKLAGDFPYGTDTQYF. CDR3 coding DNA: TGTGCCAGCACCGTAAAACTAGCGGGAGATTTCCCTTATGGCACAGATACGCAGTATTTT. The chain links TRBV7-8 to TRBJ2-3, with 11 bases fitting TRBD2. From germline, CDR1 is SGHVS and CDR2 FQNEAQ. The CDR3 extends over 20 amino acids. Losses at the gene ends were 7 bases for V and 1 base for J; bases not matched to a gene: 19.

This clone appeared many times. The V and J genes are TRBV11-2 and TRBJ1-4, with 8 nucleotides matching TRBD1. Germline V lookup: CDR1 SGHAT, CDR2 FQNNGV. J lost 7 bases, V lost 6 bases, and 7 bases had no gene match. The CDR3 runs 14 residues. CDR3 sequence: CASRRTGSVEKLFF. The CDR3 coding sequence is TGTGCCAGCAGGCGGACAGGGAGTGTTGAAAAACTGTTTTTT.